This T cell receptor (beta chain) was recovered during a study of blood T cell repertoires in COVID-19. Study-wide context: Acute and convalescent COVID-19 samples came from the United States, Italy and Spain.

Measured with immunoSEQ multiplex PCR; TCRdb has only the in-frame clones, and not every one. This sample yields some 200,000 clones, of which over 75% are seen a single time; approximately 6% belongs to the top ten. This CDR3 comprises 14 residues. The J segment lost 6 bases and the V segment lost 0 bases, leaving 0 bases of the junction unmatched. Germline V lookup: CDR1 SGHKS, CDR2 YYEKEE (reference sequence). The genes are TRBV5-5 and TRBJ1-5, with 10 bases fitting TRBD1. Sequences were obtained from peripheral blood. This clonotype was sampled from a man older than 75 with acute or convalescent COVID-19. The DNA for the CDR3 is TGTGCCAGCAGCTTGGGGACAGGGGGTCAGCCCCAGCATTTT. Residues: CASSLGTGGQPQHF.